Sequencing of this TCR beta chain was carried out in a study of brain T cells in children with intractable seizures. Sequenced by immunoSEQ multiplex PCR; TCRdb stores in-frame clones only, minus some. The sample carries approximately 330,000 clones, over 85% recorded once. The CDR3 covers 15 residues. Trimming took 0 bases from V and 9 from J, leaving 17 bases between them. CDR1 is MNHEY, CDR2 SVGAGI, per germline. Time point noted: blood from clinic visit 5 months post-surgery; TSC patient then seizure free. This chain links TRBV6-5 with TRBJ1-1; D unresolved. The sequence derives from a boy in the first two years of life with tuberous sclerosis and intractable seizures. Material: peripheral blood, obtained 4 to 5 months after surgery. In DNA form, the CDR3 reads TGTGCCAGCAGTTACTCGAAAATGGTTGGGGAAAAAGCTTTCTTT. Its translation is CASSYSKMVGEKAFF.